These T cell receptor beta chains were read from a single sample in a study of cytomegalovirus exposure and HLA in healthy donors. Repertoires were generated with immunoSEQ multiplex PCR, while TCRdb's copy carries only in-frame clones and drops some. The data contain 250,000 to 350,000 clones, 80% to 90% of them singletons. The specimen was PBMCs. These receptors came from a woman aged 18-29 years in good health and CMV-seronegative. Both conserved end residues are part of each CDR3. A D gene is named only where the DNA matches it firmly. The listing skips clone size in some rows; elsewhere it reads once, few, many or a size class.

DNA: TGCGCCAGCACCCGAGTAGCGGGGGGAGCCGGGGAGCTGTTTTTT; CDR3: CASTRVAGGAGELFF; J: TRBJ2-2; V: TRBV5-1; D: TRBD2; size: -
DNA: TGTGCCAGCAGCTTAGGTGGGACAGGACCCTACGAGCAGTACTTC; CDR3: CASSLGGTGPYEQYF; J: TRBJ2-7; V: TRBV11-3; D: TRBD1; size: -
DNA: TGTGCCAGCAGCGTAGGTGGAGAGTCTAACTATGGCTACACCTTC; CDR3: CASSVGGESNYGYTF; J: TRBJ1-2; V: TRBV9; D: -; size: few
DNA: TGTGCCAGCTCACCCCGGGACAGTCCCTACGAGCAGTACTTC; CDR3: CASSPRDSPYEQYF; J: TRBJ2-7; V: TRBV18; D: TRBD1; size: -
DNA: TGCGCCAGCAGCTTGGCCCCGACCCCGGGACATTCCTACGAGCAGTACTTC; CDR3: CASSLAPTPGHSYEQYF; J: TRBJ2-7; V: TRBV5-1; D: -; size: -
DNA: TGTGCCAGCAGTTACGATCGGGTTCAGTACTTC; CDR3: CASSYDRVQYF; J: TRBJ2-4; V: TRBV6-5; D: -; size: -
DNA: TGTGCCAGCAGTTACCTACACGAAAGGACAGGTCTGTACTTC; CDR3: CASSYLHERTGLYF; J: TRBJ2-7; V: TRBV6-6; D: TRBD1; size: -
DNA: TGTGCCAGCAGCGTAGCGGAGCGGGTTGACGGGGAGCTGTTTTTT; CDR3: CASSVAERVDGELFF; J: TRBJ2-2; V: TRBV9; D: -; size: -
DNA: TGTGCCAGCAGCCGAGCCCTGGACAGTTGGGAGACCCAGTACTTC; CDR3: CASSRALDSWETQYF; J: TRBJ2-5; V: TRBV5-6; D: -; size: -
DNA: TGTGCCAGCAGTCCCCGACAGACGAACACTGAAGCTTTCTTT; CDR3: CASSPRQTNTEAFF; J: TRBJ1-1; V: TRBV27; D: -; size: once
DNA: TGTGCCAGCTCAACTCAGGGTTCGGGCTACGAGCAGTACTTC; CDR3: CASSTQGSGYEQYF; J: TRBJ2-7; V: TRBV18; D: -; size: -
DNA: TGTGCCAGCACCCTTAACAACGCGGGGCAGTACTTC; CDR3: CASTLNNAGQYF; J: TRBJ2-7; V: TRBV7-2; D: -; size: -
DNA: TGTGCCAGCAGCCCTAGCTCCGGATACCAAGAGACCCAGTACTTC; CDR3: CASSPSSGYQETQYF; J: TRBJ2-5; V: TRBV7-2; D: -; size: few
DNA: TGTGCCATCAGTGATGACAGGGAGGGCTACACCTTC; CDR3: CAISDDREGYTF; J: TRBJ1-2; V: TRBV10-3; D: TRBD1; size: -
DNA: TGTGCCAGCAGCCCGAGGACAGCCGCGAACACCGGGGAGCTGTTTTTT; CDR3: CASSPRTAANTGELFF; J: TRBJ2-2; V: TRBV7-2; D: -; size: -
DNA: TGTGCCAGCAGGGACTCAGGGGCCCCCTACTACGAGCAGTACTTC; CDR3: CASRDSGAPYYEQYF; J: TRBJ2-7; V: TRBV2; D: -; size: -
DNA: TGTGCCAGCTCACTAGCGGGAGACGACGAGCAGTACTTC; CDR3: CASSLAGDDEQYF; J: TRBJ2-7; V: TRBV18; D: TRBD2; size: -
DNA: TGTGCCAGCAGCCGCGACAATGAGCAGTTCTTC; CDR3: CASSRDNEQFF; J: TRBJ2-1; V: TRBV5-6; D: -; size: -
DNA: TGCAGCGTCTACCGGGCGGGGGCGAACACTGAAGCTTTCTTT; CDR3: CSVYRAGANTEAFF; J: TRBJ1-1; V: TRBV29-1; D: -; size: -
DNA: TGTGCCAGCAGCGTAGGGGGCGGGAGGGGCGCAGATACGCAGTATTTT; CDR3: CASSVGGGRGADTQYF; J: TRBJ2-3; V: TRBV9; D: TRBD2; size: -
DNA: TGTGCCAGCAGTGGGGGGCTAGCGGGAGGCACAGATACGCAGTATTTT; CDR3: CASSGGLAGGTDTQYF; J: TRBJ2-3; V: TRBV2; D: TRBD2; size: -
DNA: TGTGCCAGCTCACCGGGGACTAGCGGGAGGAGCGAGCAGTACTTC; CDR3: CASSPGTSGRSEQYF; J: TRBJ2-7; V: TRBV18; D: TRBD2; size: -
DNA: TGTGCCAGCAGTCGATTATACCGAGGGACAGGGGATCAGCCCCAGCATTTT; CDR3: CASSRLYRGTGDQPQHF; J: TRBJ1-5; V: TRBV27; D: TRBD1; size: -
DNA: TGCGCCAGCAGCTTGGTGACTAGCGGCCCCTTAGATACGCAGTATTTT; CDR3: CASSLVTSGPLDTQYF; J: TRBJ2-3; V: TRBV5-1; D: TRBD2; size: -
DNA: TGTGCCAGCAGTCCCGGAGAGGGAGTGAACACTGAAGCTTTCTTT; CDR3: CASSPGEGVNTEAFF; J: TRBJ1-1; V: TRBV6-5; D: -; size: -
DNA: TGTGCCAGCAGTTGGGCGGGACGAGCGACTGAAGCTTTCTTT; CDR3: CASSWAGRATEAFF; J: TRBJ1-1; V: TRBV27; D: -; size: -
DNA: TGTGCCAGCAGCGTTGGCCTAGCCAAAAACATTCAGTACTTC; CDR3: CASSVGLAKNIQYF; J: TRBJ2-4; V: TRBV9; D: -; size: -
DNA: TGTGCCAGCAGCCACGACAGGGGAAGTGGTGAAGCTTTCTTT; CDR3: CASSHDRGSGEAFF; J: TRBJ1-1; V: TRBV4-2; D: TRBD1; size: -
DNA: TGCAGCGCCCCCGGACAGGGTGGGAACACTGAAGCTTTCTTT; CDR3: CSAPGQGGNTEAFF; J: TRBJ1-1; V: TRBV29-1; D: TRBD1; size: -
DNA: TGTGCCACCAATTTCGGGGGAGGAGATACGCAGTATTTT; CDR3: CATNFGGGDTQYF; J: TRBJ2-3; V: TRBV15; D: -; size: -
DNA: TGCGCCAGCAGCCATCAGGGGACTGAAGCTTTCTTT; CDR3: CASSHQGTEAFF; J: TRBJ1-1; V: TRBV4-1; D: -; size: few
DNA: TGTGCCAGCAGTTTGTCGCCCGGGACAGGGCTCTCCGGGGAGACCCAGTACTTC; CDR3: CASSLSPGTGLSGETQYF; J: TRBJ2-5; V: TRBV27; D: TRBD1; size: -
DNA: TGCGCCAGCAGCTTTGGGACGGATCAGGGGGTATATGGCTACACCTTC; CDR3: CASSFGTDQGVYGYTF; J: TRBJ1-2; V: TRBV5-1; D: TRBD1; size: -
DNA: TGTGCCAGCATCCTGGGAGAGAACACTGAAGCTTTCTTT; CDR3: CASILGENTEAFF; J: TRBJ1-1; V: TRBV7-9; D: -; size: -
DNA: TGTGCCAGCAGTGAAGTACTAGCCACCGCAGATACGCAGTATTTT; CDR3: CASSEVLATADTQYF; J: TRBJ2-3; V: TRBV2; D: -; size: -
DNA: TGTGCCACCGGGCTTCGGGGAGGCTACACCTTC; CDR3: CATGLRGGYTF; J: TRBJ1-2; V: TRBV5-6; D: -; size: -
DNA: TGTGCCAGCAGCTTACGCCGGGGCGGGGGCCCGAACACCGGGGAGCTGTTTTTT; CDR3: CASSLRRGGGPNTGELFF; J: TRBJ2-2; V: TRBV7-3; D: -; size: -
DNA: TGTGCCAGCAGCGCAGGGACAGTCCAAGAGACCCAGTACTTC; CDR3: CASSAGTVQETQYF; J: TRBJ2-5; V: TRBV9; D: TRBD1; size: -
DNA: TGTGCCAGCAGCCCCGGACTAGCGTACAATGAGCAGTTCTTC; CDR3: CASSPGLAYNEQFF; J: TRBJ2-1; V: TRBV7-3; D: TRBD2; size: -
DNA: TGTGCCAGCACCCTGGGACAGAAGAATGGCTACACCTTC; CDR3: CASTLGQKNGYTF; J: TRBJ1-2; V: TRBV28; D: TRBD1; size: -
DNA: TGCGCCAGCAGCCAGAACTACGAGCAGTACTTC; CDR3: CASSQNYEQYF; J: TRBJ2-7; V: TRBV5-1; D: -; size: -
DNA: TGTGCCAGCGCGACAGGGGGGGCTAATGAAAAACTGTTTTTT; CDR3: CASATGGANEKLFF; J: TRBJ1-4; V: TRBV28; D: TRBD1; size: -
DNA: TGTGCCAGCAGTCCCCAGGGGGCTGGGGCCAACGTCCTGACTTTC; CDR3: CASSPQGAGANVLTF; J: TRBJ2-6; V: TRBV6-5; D: TRBD1; size: -
DNA: TGTGCCAGCAGTTTCCATGTGGCGGGAGGGCAATCCGATGAGCAGTTCTTC; CDR3: CASSFHVAGGQSDEQFF; J: TRBJ2-1; V: TRBV27; D: TRBD2; size: -